These 8 T cell receptor beta chains were all obtained from the same sample, sequenced in a study of tumor-infiltrating lymphocytes in primary liver carcinoma (dated by TCRdb to the late 2010s). Sequencing took place on an Illumina HiSeq 2500. TCRbeta-specific cDNA was reverse-transcribed from 500 ng total RNA using a constant-region primer and ProtoScript II reverse transcriptase. The TCRbeta libraries were prepared through three rounds of nested multiplex PCR following a slightly modified ARM-PCR procedure. Each of the first two PCR rounds ran for about 9 cycles and used multiplex TRBV1-TRBV30 forward primers together with a Cbeta reverse primer. TCRdb reran the public reads through fastp at Q25 and MiXCR, keeping productive beta chains. Identical CDR3 protein sequences are pooled into one entry, listed with their most common genes and DNA. In all, the sample holds about 200,000 distinct CDR3 sequences, and around 60% of those were seen once. 5.5% to 9% of the sample is in the top ten clones.

TRIzol reagent was used to extract blood RNA from unsorted whole blood, while the DNeasy Blood & Tissue kit provided the germline DNA. Specimen: peripheral blood. These receptor sequences come from a woman aged 55 to 70 with primary liver carcinoma and hepatitis B virus infection.

Regarding this clonotype: This may be a read error: a much more frequent sequence differs by one nucleotide. Because the CDR3 is missing its conserved closing phenylalanine or tryptophan, this is likely a read error. The chain carries TRBV4-1 and TRBJ2-7, with TRBD2 as a possible D gene (6 bases). Germline V lookup: CDR1 MGHRA, CDR2 YSYEKL. The CDR3 is 15 residues long. The germline V and J ends were trimmed by 5 bases and 5 bases, with 19 bases remaining between them. The CDR3 bases are TGCGCCAGCAGCGTCGGAGGGGCCCCTAGGAACGAGCAGTACATC. Protein sequence: CASSVGGAPRNEQYI.

V gene TRBV28 combines with J gene TRBJ1-5; D ambiguous. Trimming stripped 3 bases from V and 1 base from J, with 10 bases between. CDR1 MDHEN and CDR2 SYDVKM come from the germline V gene. This CDR3 has 15 amino acids. The CDR3 nucleotides read TGTGCCAGCAGTTTGGAAAGGTGGAGCAATCAGCCCCAGCATTTT. This translates into CASSLERWSNQPQHF.

This clonotype was found many times. V gene TRBV4-1 combines with J gene TRBJ2-5; D unclear. The CDR3 spans 13 residues. Trimming pared 3 bases from V and 5 bases from J, leaving 10 bases between. Looked up from germline, CDR1 is MGHRA and CDR2 is YSYEKL. CDR3 sequence (DNA): TGCGCCAGCAGCCAGTGGAGAAAGGAGACCCAGTACTTC. It yields the protein CASSQWRKETQYF.

This chain joins TRBV6-1 and TRBJ1-5; the D is unclear. CDR1 is MNHNS, CDR2 SASEGT, per germline. The CDR3 runs 15 residues. The CDR3 loop is CVNSEDGGSNQPQHF. DNA for the CDR3: TGTGTGAACAGTGAAGACGGAGGGAGCAATCAGCCCCAGCATTTT.

CDR3 nucleotide sequence: TGCGCCAGCAGTGAGGGAAAGTATGAGCAGTTCTTC. Translating gives CASSEGKYEQFF. V gene TRBV10-1 combines with J gene TRBJ2-1; D is undetermined. This CDR3 contains 12 residues. The germline gives CDR1 WNHNN, CDR2 SYGVQD (reference sequence). The V gene lost 2 bases and the J gene lost 8 bases, with 7 bases spanning the gap.

To note about this clonotype: Given a much more abundant clone one base away, this may be a read error. Because it lacks the conserved phenylalanine or tryptophan at the end, this CDR3 is likely a read error. The rearrangement links TRBV6-1 to TRBJ1-1, with D possibly matching TRBD1 (6 bases). Germline CDR1 MNHNS, CDR2 SASEGT. The CDR3 extends over 12 amino acids. The CDR3 is CASGTKGAEAFL. CDR3 sequence (DNA): TGTGCTTCCGGGACCAAGGGGGCTGAAGCTTTCTTA.

Concerning this clonotype: A much bigger clone sits one base away, suggesting this may be a read error. The chain employs TRBV12-3 or TRBV12-4 and TRBJ2-2; D is undetermined. The CDR3 extends over 14 amino acids. CDR3 protein: CASSLYSNAGELFF. The CDR3 bases are TGTGCCAGCAGTTTATATTCGAACGCCGGGGAGCTGTTTTTT.

The chain is built from TRBV4-2 and TRBJ2-3; perhaps TRBD2 as D (6 bases). The end of the DNA aligns better with TRBJ2-1, so the J call may be wrong. The CDR3 is made up of 14 amino acids. Germline CDR1 reads LGHNA; CDR2 reads YNFKEQ. The CDR3 protein is CASSQANSGPEQFF. The CDR3 DNA reads as TGTGCCAGCAGCCAAGCCAATAGCGGACCAGAGCAGTTCTTC.